Listed here are 9 T cell receptor beta chains from one sample, sequenced in a study of human T cells and chemical hapten exposure. From the RACE reads, TCRdb called clonotypes with MiXCR, one entry per CDR3 protein. The sample consists of a few hundred thousand distinct CDR3 sequences, roughly 8% of them appearing once. The time point is: pre-sensitization, week 0. The treatment denotes: therapeutic diphenylcyclopropenone sensitization with weekly scalp DPC. Material: whole blood, obtained in connection with sensitization to the hapten diphenylcyclopropenone (DPC). The source of these receptors is a man between 18 and 29 years old with alopecia areata. Some clones in this sample may be carry-over from other donors' samples.

This clonotype was counted between two and nine times. The CDR3 DNA is TGTGCCAGCAGTTACAAGGAGGGCGATCGCTACAATGAGCAGTTCTTC. Translation: CASSYKEGDRYNEQFF. The J gene is TRBJ2-1, the V gene TRBV6-2 or TRBV6-3, with a possible D match to TRBD2 (6 bases). The V gene's germline CDR1 is MNHEY and CDR2 SVGEGT. V was cut by 2 bases and J by 3 bases, with 14 bases left in between. The CDR3 has 16 residues.

This clonotype has a handful of counts. The chain combines TRBV9 with TRBJ2-7; tentatively, D is TRBD1 (6 bases). Between the trimmed V and J ends, which lost 5 bases and 0 bases, there was a span of 18 bases. CDR3 length: 16 amino acids. Germline V gives CDR1 SGDLS, CDR2 YYNGEE. CDR3 protein: CASSPDHRVNSYEQYF. CDR3 nucleotide sequence: TGTGCCAGCAGTCCCGACCACAGGGTTAACTCCTACGAGCAGTACTTC. Full variable domain (outside the CDR3, taken from reference TRBV9 and TRBJ2-7): DSGVTQTPKHLITATGQRVTLRCSPRSGDLSVYWYQQSLDQGLQFLIQYYNGEERAKGNILERFSAQQFPDLHSELNLSSLELGDSALYFCASSPDHRVNSYEQYFGPGTRLTVT.

There are many counts of this clonotype. The chain links TRBV6-6 to TRBJ2-7; perhaps TRBD2 as D (7 bases). The CDR3 sequence is 13 residues long. Germline V gene data show CDR1 as MNHNY and CDR2 as SVGAGI (reference sequence). Trimming shortened V by 6 bases and J by 0 bases, and 9 bases separated the two germline ends. CDR3 region: CASRGGGSYEQYF. The CDR3 DNA sequence: TGTGCCAGCAGAGGGGGGGGCTCCTACGAGCAGTACTTC.

This clonotype was found many times. This sequence joins TRBV27 and TRBJ2-7; D ambiguous. V lost 5 bases, J lost 0 bases, and 11 bases lay in between. Germline V lookup: CDR1 MNHEY, CDR2 SMNVEV (reference sequence). The CDR3 consists of 14 residues. CDR3 coding DNA: TGTGCCAGCAGTCCGAATTTAGGCTCCTACGAGCAGTACTTC. Amino acids: CASSPNLGSYEQYF.

A word on this clonotype: A read error is likely, as this CDR3 ends without the conserved phenylalanine or tryptophan. The chain couples TRBV9 to TRBJ1-1; TRBD1 agrees at 7 bases. J lost 4 bases, V lost 7 bases, and 10 bases had no gene match. Germline V gives CDR1 SGDLS, CDR2 YYNGEE. The CDR3 is 14 amino acids. The CDR3 spells CASGKGQPGTEAFY. CDR3 coding DNA: TGTGCCAGCGGCAAGGGACAGCCCGGCACTGAAGCTTTCTAT.

Concerning this clonotype: At one end the junction does not follow the germline gene, possibly because of a read error. The gene calls are TRBV13 and TRBJ1-1; perhaps TRBD1 as D (5 bases). Germline assignment: CDR1 PRHDT and CDR2 FYEKMQ (reference sequence). The CDR3 contains 14 residues. CDR3 sequence (DNA): TGTGTCAGCAGCTTAGTCAGGGTCGGCACTGAAGCTTTCTTT. Amino acids: CVSSLVRVGTEAFF. Full variable domain (rest looked up from reference TRBV13 and TRBJ1-1): AAGVIQSPRHLIKEKRETATLKCYPIPRHDTVYWYQQGPGQDPQFLISFYEKMQSDKGSIPDRFSAQQFSDYHSELNMSSLELGDSALYFCVSSLVRVGTEAFFGQGTRLTVV.

This clonotype was seen repeatedly, ten times or more. This rearrangement joins TRBV4-3 to TRBJ1-6; D not certain. The CDR3 covers 16 residues. V lost 2 bases and J lost 4, with 12 bases in between. Germline V CDR1 and CDR2: LGHNA, YSLEER. The CDR3 nucleotides are TGCGCCAGCAGCCAACTAGCTACGGTGTATAATTCACCCCTCCACTTT. As protein: CASSQLATVYNSPLHF.

This clonotype has a count of ten or more. The chain recombines TRBV11-2 with TRBJ1-6, with D unresolved. Germline V gene data show CDR1 as SGHAT and CDR2 as FQNNGV. The CDR3 covers 14 residues. The V end was cut by 4 bases, the J end by 6 bases, with 10 bases between. Written as DNA, the CDR3 is TGTGCCAGCAGCTGGATGGCGGTTAATTCACCCCTCCACTTT. It codes for CASSWMAVNSPLHF.

A few counts support this clonotype. The V and J genes are TRBV6-2 or TRBV6-3 and TRBJ2-6; D is unclear. Germline CDR1 is MNHEY and CDR2 is SVGEGT. There are 14 residues in the CDR3. V shed 2 bases and J shed 0 bases, with 2 bases lying between them. CDR3 sequence: CASSYPSGANVLTF. As DNA, the CDR3 is TGTGCCAGCAGTTACCCCTCTGGGGCCAACGTCCTGACTTTC.